The 2 T cell receptor beta chains below were found in one sample sequenced in a study of blood T cell repertoires in COVID-19. Some clones are missing from TCRdb's copy, which holds only in-frame ones; the method was immunoSEQ multiplex PCR. The sample has 250,000 to 300,000 clones, roughly 90% seen once. The sequenced sample consisted of PBMCs or T cells enriched from blood (not recorded which). These receptors originate from a woman between 35 and 50 years old with acute COVID-19.

The chain has TRBV19 and TRBJ1-6; D ambiguous. Germline assignment: CDR1 LNHDA and CDR2 SQIVND (reference sequence). This CDR3 contains 12 residues. Trimming removed 5 bases from V and 8 bases from J, with 7 bases in between. As DNA, the CDR3 is TGTGCCAGTAGTCTGTCCGATTCACCCCTCCACTTT. Translating it yields CASSLSDSPLHF.

The gene calls are TRBV28 and TRBJ1-6; D not certain. CDR1 and CDR2 from the germline V gene are MDHEN and SYDVKM. Trimming took off 6 bases at V and 9 bases at J, with 18 bases between the two ends. The CDR3 has 15 residues. CDR3 residues: CASSSPGIDSSPLHF. The DNA of the CDR3 is TGTGCCAGCAGCTCTCCCGGGATAGATTCTTCACCCCTCCACTTT.